This entry describes one TCR beta chain. Those enrolled, adults aged roughly 18 to 89 years, came from some 25 US areas. This record comes from a study of blood T cell repertoires in COVID-19. Study-wide context: What the recovered Cohort 3 donors had was two negative PCRs, clearance, or symptom resolution.

Sequenced by immunoSEQ multiplex PCR; TCRdb stores in-frame clones only, minus some. There are some 180,000 clones in the sample; less than 80% occur only once, and roughly 19% lies in the top ten. Trimming cost V 1 base and J 2 bases, with 11 bases left between them. The CDR3 loop spans 15 amino acids. The germline CDR1 and CDR2 sequences are SGHRS and YFSETQ. Sequencing input: PBMCs or T cells enriched from blood (not recorded which). This sequence was found in a woman aged 70-85 years in a cohort exposed to, infected with or recovered from COVID-19 (not recorded which). V and J are TRBV5-1 and TRBJ2-3, with a tentative D call TRBD1 (7 bases). The CDR3 DNA follows: TGCGCCAGCAGCTTGACCAGGGGGGACACAGATACGCAGTATTTT. It encodes CASSLTRGDTDTQYF.